This passage covers 9 T cell receptor beta chains from one sample sequenced in a study of blood T cell repertoires in COVID-19. Sequenced by immunoSEQ multiplex PCR; TCRdb stores in-frame clones only, minus some. The sample carries some 250,000 clones, roughly 86% recorded once. The sequencing input was peripheral blood. The receptor source for this set is a human donor in a cohort sampled during active COVID-19.

V is TRBV5-4 and J is TRBJ2-7; 12 positions match TRBD2. Per germline, CDR1 SGHNT and CDR2 YYREEE (reference sequence). J lost 6 bases, V lost 3 bases, and 7 bases had no gene match. The CDR3 has 15 residues. In DNA form, the CDR3 reads TGTGCCAGCAGCTCGGGACTAGCGGGTACCCGCGAGCAGTACTTC. It codes for CASSSGLAGTREQYF.

The chain has TRBV4-3 and TRBJ1-4, with D maybe TRBD1 (6 bases). V lost 5 bases and J lost 4, with 14 bases in between. This CDR3 has 15 residues. Germline V gives CDR1 LGHNA, CDR2 YSLEER. The CDR3 is CASSYSDSVNEKLFF. The DNA for the CDR3 is TGCGCCAGCAGCTATTCGGACAGCGTTAATGAAAAACTGTTTTTT.

This chain joins TRBV6-6 and TRBJ2-1, with 8 bases aligning to TRBD1. This CDR3 has 15 residues. The germline CDR1 and CDR2 sequences are MNHNY and SVGAGI (reference sequence). Trimming removed 4 bases from V and 6 bases from J; junction bases left unmatched: 8. As DNA, the CDR3 is TGTGCCAGCAGTTCCCCGGACAGGGCTTTCAATGAGCAGTTCTTC. Its translation: CASSSPDRAFNEQFF.

The rearrangement joins TRBV27 to TRBJ2-7, with D uncertain. The CDR3 is 16 residues long. The germline V gene encodes CDR1 MNHEY and CDR2 SMNVEV (reference sequence). The germline V and J ends were trimmed by 6 bases and 0 bases, with 18 bases remaining between them. The CDR3 bases are TGTGCCAGCAGAAGTGCTTCGTGGTTCAGCTCCTACGAGCAGTACTTC. Translated: CASRSASWFSSYEQYF.

V usage is TRBV19 and J usage is TRBJ2-7; 11 bases agree with TRBD2. CDR1 LNHDA and CDR2 SQIVND come from the germline V gene (reference sequence). The CDR3 runs to 16 residues. V was clipped by 1 base and J by 3 bases; unmatched bases: 5. The DNA of the CDR3 is TGTGCCAGTAGTATAGCTCATCTAGCGGGGGGCTACGAGCAGTACTTC. Translating it yields CASSIAHLAGGYEQYF.

This sequence joins TRBV4-1 and TRBJ2-1; 8 nucleotides agree with TRBD2. The germline CDR1 and CDR2 sequences are MGHRA and YSYEKL. The trim removed 3 bases at V and 4 bases at J, leaving 8 bases unmatched. The CDR3 has 16 residues. The CDR3 loop reads CASSHIPGGDYNEQFF. The CDR3, as DNA: TGCGCCAGCAGCCACATCCCGGGAGGGGATTACAATGAGCAGTTCTTC.

The V and J genes are TRBV7-9 and TRBJ1-3; D remains ambiguous. The CDR3 is 17 amino acids. Germline-derived CDR1 and CDR2 are SEHNR and FQNEAQ (reference sequence). The ends were cut back, 7 bases at V and 0 bases at J, with 19 bases in the middle. The CDR3 reads CASILQRLMSSGNTIYF. The CDR3 nucleotides are TGTGCCAGCATTTTGCAACGCCTGATGAGCTCTGGAAACACCATATATTTT.

The chain links TRBV7-9 to TRBJ1-1; the D is unclear. Germline assignment: CDR1 SEHNR and CDR2 FQNEAQ (reference sequence). V gave up 6 bases and J gave up 4 bases, with 21 bases separating them. This CDR3 is built from 16 residues. The CDR3 coding sequence is TGTGCCAGCAGTTACCACAAGGGAAGAGAGGGCACTGAAGCTTTCTTT. Translating gives CASSYHKGREGTEAFF. Together with reference TRBV7-9 and TRBJ1-1, the CDR3 gives the full variable domain: DTGVSQNPRHKITKRGQNVTFRCDPISEHNRLYWYRQTLGQGPEFLTYFQNEAQLEKSRLLSDRFSAERPKGSFSTLEIQRTEQGDSAMYLCASSYHKGREGTEAFFGQGTRLTVV.

V usage is TRBV6-6 and J usage is TRBJ2-2; 7 nucleotides align to TRBD2. The CDR3 has 14 residues. The V gene's germline CDR1 is MNHNY and CDR2 SVGAGI (reference sequence). V trimming: 4 bases; J trimming: 4 bases; junction bases outside the gene matches: 3. Written as DNA, the CDR3 is TGTGCCAGCAGTTGGGGCGGGGGCACCGGGGAGCTGTTTTTT. Residues: CASSWGGGTGELFF.